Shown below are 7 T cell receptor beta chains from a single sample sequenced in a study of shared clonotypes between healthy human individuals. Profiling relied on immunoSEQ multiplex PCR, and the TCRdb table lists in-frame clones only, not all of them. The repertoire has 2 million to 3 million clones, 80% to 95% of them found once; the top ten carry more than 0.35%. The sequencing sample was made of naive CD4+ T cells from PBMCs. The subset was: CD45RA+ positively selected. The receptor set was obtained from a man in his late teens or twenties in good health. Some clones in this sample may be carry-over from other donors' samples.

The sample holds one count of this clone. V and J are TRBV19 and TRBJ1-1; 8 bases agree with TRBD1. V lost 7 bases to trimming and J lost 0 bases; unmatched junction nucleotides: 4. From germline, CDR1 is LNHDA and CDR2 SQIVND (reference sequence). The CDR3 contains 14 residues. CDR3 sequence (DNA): TGTGCCAGTATGCAGGGGGCGATGAACACTGAAGCTTTCTTT. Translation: CASMQGAMNTEAFF.

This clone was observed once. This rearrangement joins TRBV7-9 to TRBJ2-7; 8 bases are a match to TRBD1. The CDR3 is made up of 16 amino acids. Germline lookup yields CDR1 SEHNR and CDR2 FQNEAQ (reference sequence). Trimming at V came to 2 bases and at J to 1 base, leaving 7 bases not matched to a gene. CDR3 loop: CASSLPGQEFSYEQYF. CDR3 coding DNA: TGTGCCAGCAGCTTACCGGGACAGGAATTTTCCTACGAGCAGTACTTC.

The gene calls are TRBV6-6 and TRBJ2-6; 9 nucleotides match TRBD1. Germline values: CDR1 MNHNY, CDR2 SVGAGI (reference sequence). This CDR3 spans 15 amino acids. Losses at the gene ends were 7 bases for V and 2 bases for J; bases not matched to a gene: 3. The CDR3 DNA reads TGTGCCAGCATTAGACAGGGGGCTGGGGCCAACGTCCTGACTTTC. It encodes CASIRQGAGANVLTF.

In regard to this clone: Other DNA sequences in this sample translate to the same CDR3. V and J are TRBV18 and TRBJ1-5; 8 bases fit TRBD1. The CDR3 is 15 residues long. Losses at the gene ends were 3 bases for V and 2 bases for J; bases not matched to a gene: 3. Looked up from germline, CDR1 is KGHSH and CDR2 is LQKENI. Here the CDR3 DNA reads TGTGCCAGCTCACCGTTGGGACAGGGCAATCAGCCCCAGCATTTT. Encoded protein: CASSPLGQGNQPQHF.

In nucleotides, the CDR3 is TGTGCCAGCAGCTTGACAGGGCCAAGCACAGATACGCAGTATTTT. The encoded protein is CASSLTGPSTDTQYF. The chain is built from TRBV5-8 and TRBJ2-3; possible D gene TRBD1, 6 bases. Germline V gives CDR1 SGHTS, CDR2 YDEGEE. The CDR3 totals 15 residues. V was pared by 1 base and J by 0 bases, with 9 bases between.

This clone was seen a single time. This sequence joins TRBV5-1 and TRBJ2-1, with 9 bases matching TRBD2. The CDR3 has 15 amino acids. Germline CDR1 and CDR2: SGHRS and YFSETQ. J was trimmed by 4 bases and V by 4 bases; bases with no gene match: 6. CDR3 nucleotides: TGCGCCAGCAGCCCGGCTAGCGGGAAATACAATGAGCAGTTCTTC. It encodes CASSPASGKYNEQFF.

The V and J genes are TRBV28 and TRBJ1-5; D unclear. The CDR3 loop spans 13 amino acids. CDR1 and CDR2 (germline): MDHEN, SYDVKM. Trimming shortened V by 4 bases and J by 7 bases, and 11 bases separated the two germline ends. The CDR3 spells CASSSGSPQPQHF. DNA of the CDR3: TGTGCCAGCAGTTCGGGGAGTCCGCAGCCCCAGCATTTT.